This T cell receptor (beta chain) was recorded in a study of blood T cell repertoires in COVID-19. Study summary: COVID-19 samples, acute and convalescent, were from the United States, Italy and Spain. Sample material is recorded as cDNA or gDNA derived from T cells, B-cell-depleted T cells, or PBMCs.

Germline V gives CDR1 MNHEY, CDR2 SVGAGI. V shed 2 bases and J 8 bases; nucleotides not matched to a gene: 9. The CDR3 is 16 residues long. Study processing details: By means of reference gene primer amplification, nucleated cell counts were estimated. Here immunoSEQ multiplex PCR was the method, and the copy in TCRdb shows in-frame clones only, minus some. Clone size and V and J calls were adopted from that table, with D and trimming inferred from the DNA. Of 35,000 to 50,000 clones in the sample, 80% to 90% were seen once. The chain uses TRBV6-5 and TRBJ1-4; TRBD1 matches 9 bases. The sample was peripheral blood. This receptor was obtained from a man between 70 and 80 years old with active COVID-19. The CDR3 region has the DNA TGTGCCAGCAGTTACCAATTCGGGACAGGGCAGGAAAAACTGTTTTTT. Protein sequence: CASSYQFGTGQEKLFF.